This T cell receptor beta chain was observed in a study of prognosis after radiotherapy for stage I lung cancer. Regarding the study as a whole: Before stereotactic body radiation therapy the median unique TCR clone count was some 10,000, and afterwards it fell to almost 7,000. Tumor-specific reactivity of the expanded TCR clones remained undetermined.

Using two-round multiplex PCR, the authors amplified TCR beta CDR3 from genomic DNA. The first round of PCR was done with primers that matched each TRBV and TRBJ gene. TCRdb reprocessed the multiplex PCR reads with MiXCR, giving one entry per CDR3 protein. The table shows fewer than 40,000 distinct CDR3 sequences, with roughly 49% occurring only once. Germline CDR1 SGHAT, CDR2 FQNNGV. The CDR3 extends over 11 amino acids. The V gene lost 1 base and the J gene lost 8 bases, with 2 bases spanning the gap. This clonotype has just one count. The antigen is not known. The rearrangement links TRBV11-2 to TRBJ2-2; D not resolved. This TCR was recovered from a donor of 50 years or more with non-small cell lung cancer. Source: PBMCs, taken before or after stereotactic body radiation therapy (not recorded which). CDR3 sequence: CASSLAGELFF. Here the CDR3 DNA reads TGTGCCAGCAGCTTAGCGGGGGAGCTGTTTTTT.